There are many counts of the clone carrying this T cell receptor beta chain. An end of the junction does not agree with germline; a read error may underlie this. The data were taken from a study of T cells in Graves' hyperthyroidism and ophthalmopathy. The CDR3 regions of TCR beta were amplified from RNA transcripts. Carried out on the TCR CDR3, a first-round RT-PCR used the HTBI primer set. A single record per CDR3 protein comes from TCRdb applying MiXCR to the multiplex PCR reads. The sample lists some 550,000 distinct CDR3 sequences, more than 15% occurring once. PBMCs came from 9 to 10 ml fresh peripheral blood. This receptor was taken from a woman aged 40 to 50 with Graves' ophthalmopathy. Material for sequencing was blood.

CDR3 bases: TGTGCTAGCAGCTTAGTCGGGGGGGCCAAAGAGACCCAGTACTTC. It translates to CASSLVGGAKETQYF. The V gene is TRBV7-7, the J gene TRBJ2-5; 8 bases agree with TRBD2. Germline CDR1 SSHAT, CDR2 FNYEAQ (reference sequence). The CDR3 has 15 residues.